One and the same sample provided the 19 T cell receptor beta chains below, sequenced in a study of blood T cell repertoires in COVID-19. The table came from immunoSEQ multiplex PCR; TCRdb's copy has only in-frame clones and leaves some out. This sample has 100,000 to 150,000 clones, with 85% found just once. Input material: peripheral blood. The receptors were sampled from an elderly woman with acute or convalescent COVID-19.

J is TRBJ1-2 and V is TRBV2; D gene ambiguous. Germline CDR1 is SNHLY and CDR2 is FYNNEI. The CDR3 has 14 residues. V lost 2 bases to trimming and J lost 8 bases, with 15 bases between them. The CDR3 nucleotides read TGTGCCAGCAGTGAACGTGGCAAGGCGGGAGGCTACACCTTC. This translates into CASSERGKAGGYTF. The entire variable domain, with the rest obtained from reference TRBV2 and TRBJ1-2, is as follows: EPEVTQTPSHQVTQMGQEVILRCVPISNHLYFYWYRQILGQKVEFLVSFYNNEISEKSEIFDDQFSVERPDGSNFTLKIRSTKLEDSAMYFCASSERGKAGGYTFGSGTRLTVV.

The V and J genes are TRBV12-3 or TRBV12-4 and TRBJ1-1; 8 nucleotides agree with TRBD1. J was trimmed by 12 bases and V by 5 bases; bases with no gene match: 8. The CDR3 extends over 12 amino acids. Here the CDR3 reads CASSGQGLRPFF. CDR3 sequence (DNA): TGTGCCAGCAGTGGACAGGGACTGAGACCTTTCTTT.

The CDR3 sequence: CASSLSRGYSPLHF. CDR3 bases: TGTGCCAGCAGTTTGAGCAGGGGCTATTCACCCCTCCACTTT. V is TRBV28 and J is TRBJ1-6; possibly TRBD1 for D (6 bases). This CDR3 spans 14 amino acids. V was shortened by 3 bases and J by 8 bases, with 11 bases between the two germline ends. Germline V gives CDR1 MDHEN, CDR2 SYDVKM.

The chain has TRBV2 and TRBJ1-5; possible D gene TRBD1, 6 bases. The germline CDR1 and CDR2 sequences are SNHLY and FYNNEI. The CDR3 has 14 residues. The germline V and J ends were trimmed by 6 bases and 0 bases, with 9 bases remaining between them. CDR3 amino acids: CASRPDSSNQPQHF. The CDR3 DNA reads TGTGCCAGCAGACCGGACAGTAGCAATCAGCCCCAGCATTTT.

The chain recombines TRBV29-1 with TRBJ1-2; maybe TRBD1 (6 bases). V was shortened by 3 bases and J by 4 bases, with 9 bases between the two germline ends. CDR1 is SQVTM, CDR2 ANQGSEA, per germline. The CDR3 is made up of 12 amino acids. CDR3 sequence: CSVESRGYGYTF. Here the CDR3 DNA reads TGCAGCGTTGAGTCCAGGGGCTATGGCTACACCTTC.

This clone was counted a few times. The chain carries TRBV6-5 and TRBJ1-2; D might be TRBD1 (5 bases). CDR3 length: 12 residues. Germline CDR1 is MNHEY and CDR2 is SVGAGI. V lost 7 bases and J 5 bases, leaving 11 bases between the germline ends. CDR3 sequence: CASTRQTYGYTF. The DNA for the CDR3 is TGTGCCAGCACCCGACAGACTTATGGCTACACCTTC.

This chain links TRBV2 with TRBJ1-1; D not certain. The germline CDR1 and CDR2 sequences are SNHLY and FYNNEI. V lost 7 bases, J lost 6 bases, and 24 bases lay in between. This CDR3 has 16 amino acids. This CDR3 is CASKTGRSIAGPEAFF. DNA for the CDR3: TGTGCCAGCAAGACCGGGAGATCCATCGCGGGCCCTGAAGCTTTCTTT.

The rearrangement joins TRBV2 to TRBJ2-5, with 9 positions matching TRBD2. V was pared by 3 bases and J by 5 bases, with 7 bases of the junction left unmatched. CDR1 is SNHLY and CDR2 is FYNNEI in the germline V gene. This CDR3 contains 15 residues. In DNA form, the CDR3 reads TGTGCCAGCAGTGACTCGCGGGGGGGCCGGGAGACCCAGTACTTC. Translating it yields CASSDSRGGRETQYF. Drawing the rest from reference TRBV2 and TRBJ2-5, the complete variable domain is EPEVTQTPSHQVTQMGQEVILRCVPISNHLYFYWYRQILGQKVEFLVSFYNNEISEKSEIFDDQFSVERPDGSNFTLKIRSTKLEDSAMYFCASSDSRGGRETQYFGPGTRLLVL.

V usage is TRBV28 and J usage is TRBJ1-5, with 9 bases fitting TRBD1. The CDR3 sequence is 13 residues long. Germline V gene sequence: CDR1 MDHEN, CDR2 SYDVKM. Germline trimming cut 7 bases from V and 5 bases from J; bases unmatched to any gene: 3. The CDR3, as DNA: TGTGCCAGCACCGGACAGGGGTATCAGCCCCAGCATTTT. This translates into CASTGQGYQPQHF.

The V and J genes are TRBV27 and TRBJ1-3, with D perhaps TRBD1 (5 bases). V was cut by 4 bases and J by 0 bases, with 19 bases left in between. This CDR3 has 18 amino acids. The germline V gene has CDR1 MNHEY and CDR2 SMNVEV (reference sequence). DNA for the CDR3: TGTGCCAGCAGTTATGGGGGGGGACCCGGGAGCTCTGGAAACACCATATATTTT. Protein: CASSYGGGPGSSGNTIYF.

The chain couples TRBV6-2 or TRBV6-3 to TRBJ1-2; 9 bases line up with TRBD1. Germline assignment: CDR1 MNHEY and CDR2 SVGEGT. V lost 5 bases, J lost 5 bases, and 6 bases stayed unmatched. This CDR3 contains 14 residues. Written as DNA, the CDR3 is TGTGCCAGCAGTGGGACAGGGTATGATTATGGCTACACCTTC. This translates into CASSGTGYDYGYTF.

This clone was seen once. The chain recombines TRBV2 with TRBJ1-1, with 7 bases identical to TRBD1. Germline V lookup: CDR1 SNHLY, CDR2 FYNNEI. V lost 7 bases and J lost 5; bases outside the gene matches: 10. The CDR3 contains 14 residues. The CDR3 DNA reads as TGTGCCAGCACCCTGACAGGGTGGGGGACTGAAGCTTTCTTT. Encoded protein: CASTLTGWGTEAFF.

The V gene is TRBV29-1, the J gene TRBJ2-7; 10 positions match TRBD1. Germline CDR1 and CDR2: SQVTM and ANQGSEA. Germline trimming cut 7 bases from V and 5 bases from J; bases unmatched to any gene: 14. This CDR3 region has 15 residues. CDR3 amino acids: CSADVGDRGVNEQYF. In nucleotides, the CDR3 is TGCAGCGCTGATGTAGGGGACAGGGGAGTGAACGAGCAGTACTTC.

The rearrangement uses TRBV5-8 and TRBJ2-3; D remains unclear. The CDR3 has 16 amino acids. Germline V gene data show CDR1 as SGHTS and CDR2 as YDEGEE. Trimming removed 5 bases at V and 4 bases at J, with 20 bases between. The CDR3 nucleotides read TGTGCCAGCAGTAGCTCACGTATCGGATCGGCAGATACGCAGTATTTT. Translated, it gives CASSSSRIGSADTQYF.

CDR3 nucleotide sequence: TGTGCCAGTAGTTCACAGGGGGCCGATACGCAGTATTTT. Translation: CASSSQGADTQYF. The chain recombines TRBV19 with TRBJ2-3; 9 nucleotides align to TRBD1. The germline CDR1 and CDR2 sequences are LNHDA and SQIVND (reference sequence). The V and J ends lost 5 bases and 6 bases, in that order; junction bases with no gene match: 3. The CDR3 extends over 13 amino acids.

The chain recombines TRBV10-3 with TRBJ2-1; D is ambiguous. This CDR3 has 12 amino acids. V was cut by 0 bases and J by 9 bases, with 6 bases left in between. Germline CDR1 and CDR2: ENHRY and SYGVKD. DNA of the CDR3: TGTGCCATCAGTGAGTCCGAGTTTGAGCAGTTCTTC. Translating gives CAISESEFEQFF.

J is TRBJ1-2 and V is TRBV5-4; D is unclear. V was cut by 4 bases and J by 2 bases, with 6 bases left in between. The CDR3 contains 12 residues. Per germline, CDR1 SGHNT and CDR2 YYREEE (reference sequence). For the CDR3, the DNA is TGTGCCAGCAGCCTCAGGAACTATGGCTACACCTTC. It encodes CASSLRNYGYTF.

The J gene is TRBJ2-5, the V gene TRBV12-3 or TRBV12-4, with D perhaps matching TRBD1 (7 bases). V was cut by 3 bases and J by 7 bases, with 12 bases left in between. The CDR3 has 13 residues. CDR3 in DNA: TGTGCCAGCAGTTTGGACAGGCGGGGGACCCAGTACTTC. Its protein is CASSLDRRGTQYF.

This clone was found many times. The chain combines TRBV4-2 with TRBJ1-1; D uncertain. The germline V gene has CDR1 LGHNA and CDR2 YNFKEQ. This CDR3 spans 19 amino acids. V was shortened by 0 bases and J by 4 bases, with 24 bases between the two germline ends. CDR3 residues: CASSQEMGGRLRRSTEAFF. The DNA for the CDR3 is TGTGCCAGCAGCCAAGAGATGGGAGGGAGGTTGAGAAGGAGCACTGAAGCTTTCTTT.